These 12 T cell receptor beta chains were all obtained from the same sample, sequenced in a study of blood T cell repertoires in COVID-19. Sequenced by immunoSEQ multiplex PCR; TCRdb stores in-frame clones only, minus some. The table shows 70,000 to 90,000 clones, with more than 85% occurring only once. Sequenced: peripheral blood. The receptors here all came from a man of 80 years or more with active or convalescent COVID-19.

This chain connects TRBV28 to TRBJ1-1; tentatively, D is TRBD1 (5 bases). From germline, CDR1 is MDHEN and CDR2 SYDVKM. The CDR3 length is 15 residues. V lost 5 bases and J 4 bases, leaving 17 bases between the germline ends. CDR3 loop: CASSPAGQRVTEAFF. The DNA for the CDR3 is TGTGCCAGCAGTCCCGCGGGGCAGAGGGTCACTGAAGCTTTCTTT.

This chain connects TRBV5-1 to TRBJ2-1, with 7 bases matching TRBD1. J gave up 1 base and V 3 bases, and 4 bases lay outside the gene matches. In germline, CDR1 is SGHRS, CDR2 YFSETQ. The CDR3 is 15 residues long. The DNA for the CDR3 is TGCGCCAGCAGCTCTACAGGGGATTCCTACAATGAGCAGTTCTTC. Its translation: CASSSTGDSYNEQFF.

This clone was observed once. The chain joins TRBV2 to TRBJ2-2; TRBD2 is a possible D gene (5 bases). V lost 8 bases, J lost 3 bases, and 13 bases lay in between. The CDR3 is 14 residues long. From germline, CDR1 is SNHLY and CDR2 FYNNEI. CDR3 sequence: CASGWEFDTGELFF. CDR3 DNA: TGTGCCAGCGGGTGGGAGTTTGACACCGGGGAGCTGTTTTTT. Looking up the rest from reference TRBV2 and TRBJ2-2 gives the full variable domain: EPEVTQTPSHQVTQMGQEVILRCVPISNHLYFYWYRQILGQKVEFLVSFYNNEISEKSEIFDDQFSVERPDGSNFTLKIRSTKLEDSAMYFCASGWEFDTGELFFGEGSRLTVL.

The chain uses TRBV5-5 and TRBJ1-1; D unclear. The length of the CDR3 is 13 residues. Trimming cost V 2 bases and J 1 base, with 6 bases left between them. Germline V gives CDR1 SGHKS, CDR2 YYEKEE (reference sequence). This chain's CDR3 is CASSFTENTEAFF. The CDR3 nucleotides are TGTGCCAGCAGCTTTACAGAGAACACTGAAGCTTTCTTT.

V gene TRBV2 combines with J gene TRBJ2-3, with D tentatively TRBD1 (6 bases). This CDR3 has 15 amino acids. Trimming removed 5 bases from V and 2 bases from J, with 14 bases in between. Germline-derived CDR1 and CDR2 are SNHLY and FYNNEI. The CDR3 coding sequence is TGTGCCAGCAGTCAGGGACAACCTACCACAGATACGCAGTATTTT. This gives the protein CASSQGQPTTDTQYF.

The chain uses TRBV18 and TRBJ1-6; D unclear. V was cut by 5 bases and J by 7 bases, with 9 bases left in between. The germline V gene has CDR1 KGHSH and CDR2 LQKENI. The CDR3 contains 13 residues. Here the CDR3 DNA reads TGTGCCAGCTCAGAGCGTCCCAATTCACCCCTCCACTTT. Protein: CASSERPNSPLHF.

This sequence joins TRBV19 and TRBJ2-2; D gene unclear. This CDR3 spans 14 amino acids. V dropped 4 bases and J dropped 0 bases, with 6 bases sitting between them. From germline, CDR1 is LNHDA and CDR2 SQIVND (reference sequence). The CDR3, as DNA: TGTGCCAGTAGTAATAGTCCGAACACCGGGGAGCTGTTTTTT. Its protein product is CASSNSPNTGELFF.

A remark on this clone: At one end the junction does not follow the germline gene, possibly because of a read error. The chain employs TRBV12-3 or TRBV12-4 and TRBJ2-2, with a tentative D call TRBD1 (5 bases). The CDR3 totals 13 residues. The CDR3 sequence: CASSLDRTGELFF. The CDR3 DNA is TGTGCCAGCAGCTTAGACAGAACCGGGGAGCTGTTTTTT.

The V gene is TRBV19, the J gene TRBJ2-3, with unresolved D. The CDR3 spans 11 residues. Germline V gene data show CDR1 as LNHDA and CDR2 as SQIVND (reference sequence). Trimming shortened V by 5 bases and J by 4 bases, and 4 bases separated the two germline ends. The CDR3 reads CASSRADTQYF. The CDR3 region has the DNA TGTGCCAGTAGTCGGGCAGATACGCAGTATTTT.

This chain links TRBV20-1 with TRBJ1-6, with 7 bases lining up with TRBD1. V trimming: 3 bases; J trimming: 15 bases; junction bases outside the gene matches: 11. Germline V gene data show CDR1 as DFQATT and CDR2 as SNEGSKA (reference sequence). The length of the CDR3 is 13 residues. The CDR3 region is CSASPRGTALLHF. The CDR3 DNA reads as TGCAGTGCTAGTCCCAGGGGGACGGCTCTCCTCCACTTT.

This clone was picked up a small number of times. The V call is TRBV7-2, the J call TRBJ2-2; 7 nucleotides agree with TRBD1. The germline CDR1 and CDR2 sequences are SGHTA and FQGNSA. Trimming took 5 bases from V and 0 from J; bases not matched to a gene: 6. The CDR3 loop spans 16 amino acids. The CDR3 DNA is TGTGCCAGCAGCACCACCGGGACAGCGAACACCGGGGAGCTGTTTTTT. It translates to CASSTTGTANTGELFF.

This chain links TRBV12-3 or TRBV12-4 with TRBJ2-5; no reliable D call. The CDR3 is 13 residues long. Deletions cut 3 bases from V and 6 bases from J, with 11 bases between. CDR3 amino acids: CASSFQSGQTQYF. The CDR3 region has the DNA TGTGCCAGCAGTTTCCAATCGGGTCAGACCCAGTACTTC.